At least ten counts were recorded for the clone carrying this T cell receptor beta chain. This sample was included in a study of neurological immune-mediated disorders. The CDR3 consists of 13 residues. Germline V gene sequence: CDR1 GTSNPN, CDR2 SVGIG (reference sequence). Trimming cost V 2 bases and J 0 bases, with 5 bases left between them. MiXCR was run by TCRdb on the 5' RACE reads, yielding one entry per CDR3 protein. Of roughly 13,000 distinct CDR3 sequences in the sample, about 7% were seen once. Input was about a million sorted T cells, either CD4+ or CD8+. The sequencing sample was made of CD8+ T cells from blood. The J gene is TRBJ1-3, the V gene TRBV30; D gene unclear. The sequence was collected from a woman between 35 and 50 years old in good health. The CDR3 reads CAWSLYSGNTIYF. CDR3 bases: TGTGCCTGGAGTCTATACTCTGGAAACACCATATATTTT.